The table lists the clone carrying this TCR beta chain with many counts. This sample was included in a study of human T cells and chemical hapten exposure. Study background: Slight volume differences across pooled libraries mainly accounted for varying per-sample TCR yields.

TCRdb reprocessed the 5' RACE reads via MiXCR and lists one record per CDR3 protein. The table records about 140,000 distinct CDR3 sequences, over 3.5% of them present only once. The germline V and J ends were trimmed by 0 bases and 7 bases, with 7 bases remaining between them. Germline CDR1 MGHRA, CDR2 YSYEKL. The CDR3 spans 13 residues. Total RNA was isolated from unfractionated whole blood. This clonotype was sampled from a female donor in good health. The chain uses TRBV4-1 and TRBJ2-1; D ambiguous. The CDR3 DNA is TGCGCCAGCAGCCAAGACAAAGGGAATGAGCAGTTCTTC. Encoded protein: CASSQDKGNEQFF.